The 32 T cell receptor beta chains below all came from one sample that was sequenced in a study of cytomegalovirus exposure and HLA in healthy donors. Vbeta (60) and Jbeta (13) primers were used in the PCR. Sequencing used immunoSEQ multiplex PCR; TCRdb keeps in-frame clones, though not all of them. This sample carries about 92,000 clones, 80% of them seen once, and the ten largest clones take around 2%. The sequencing input was PBMCs. The receptors here all came from a man between 18 and 35 years old in good health and CMV-seronegative.

The V gene is TRBV5-4, the J gene TRBJ2-1, with a weak D call TRBD2 (6 bases). This CDR3 has 15 amino acids. V was pared by 0 bases and J by 6 bases, with 13 bases between. CDR1 is SGHNT, CDR2 YYREEE, per germline (reference sequence). In DNA, the CDR3 is TGTGCCAGCAGCTTGGAGGCGGGGCTGGGCAATGAGCAGTTCTTC. Residues: CASSLEAGLGNEQFF.

Concerning this clone: The junction departs from germline at one end; a sequencing error may be responsible. The chain is built from TRBV7-7 and TRBJ2-2; possible D gene TRBD1, 6 bases. The CDR3 spans 15 residues. In germline, CDR1 is SSHAT, CDR2 FNYEAQ (reference sequence). This CDR3 reads CASSRQQGATGELFF. The CDR3 coding sequence is TGTGCTAGCAGCAGACAACAGGGAGCCACCGGGGAGCTGTTTTTT.

The chain uses TRBV6-5 and TRBJ1-3; D is possibly TRBD1 (5 bases). The CDR3 consists of 14 residues. Germline V gene lookup returns CDR1 MNHEY and CDR2 SVGAGI. The ends were cut back, 5 bases at V and 1 base at J, with 9 bases in the middle. CDR3 in amino acids: CASSPGQSGNTIYF. Here the CDR3 DNA reads TGTGCCAGCAGTCCCGGACAATCTGGAAACACCATATATTTT.

As regards this clone: An end of the junction does not agree with germline; a read error may underlie this. This chain connects TRBV2 to TRBJ2-3, with 7 nucleotides matching TRBD2. The germline CDR1 and CDR2 sequences are SNHLY and FYNNEI. The CDR3 spans 16 residues. CDR3 in DNA: TGTGCCAGCAGCTATAGACGGGGGGTGGTCACAGATACGCGGTATTTT. Protein product: CASSYRRGVVTDTRYF.

V is TRBV7-2 and J is TRBJ1-1; 9 nucleotides match TRBD1. The CDR3 is 13 amino acids. CDR1 SGHTA and CDR2 FQGNSA come from the germline V gene. With 6 bases clipped from V and 3 bases from J, the junction kept 2 bases outside the gene matches. CDR3 DNA: TGTGCCAGCAGTCGACAGGGGGACACTGAAGCTTTCTTT. This sequence encodes CASSRQGDTEAFF.

This chain links TRBV4-1 with TRBJ1-2; 10 positions agree with TRBD1. The CDR3 runs 16 residues. After removal of 6 bases from V and 11 bases from J, the junction contained 18 bases not matched to a gene. The germline V gene encodes CDR1 MGHRA and CDR2 YSYEKL. CDR3 DNA: TGCGCCAGCAGTTTAAGGGACAGGGGCGAAGGATCGAGGTACACCTTC. Its translation is CASSLRDRGEGSRYTF.

The V call is TRBV7-3, the J call TRBJ1-3; a weak D match, TRBD1 (5 bases). The germline CDR1 and CDR2 sequences are SGHTA and FQGTGA. The CDR3 runs to 19 residues. V gave up 1 base and J gave up 0 bases, with 19 bases separating them. CDR3 region: CASSLIGRSGGDSGNTIYF. The CDR3 coding sequence is TGTGCCAGCAGCTTAATCGGAAGATCGGGAGGGGACTCTGGAAACACCATATATTTT.

The chain combines TRBV2 with TRBJ1-5, with 7 positions matching TRBD1. There are 14 residues in the CDR3. The germline gives CDR1 SNHLY, CDR2 FYNNEI. The V segment lost 8 bases and the J segment 4 bases; nucleotides outside the gene matches: 8. CDR3 region: CASEPGTANQPQHF. The CDR3 nucleotides are TGTGCCAGCGAGCCCGGGACAGCGAATCAGCCCCAGCATTTT. The complete variable domain, with remaining parts taken from reference TRBV2 and TRBJ1-5, reads EPEVTQTPSHQVTQMGQEVILRCVPISNHLYFYWYRQILGQKVEFLVSFYNNEISEKSEIFDDQFSVERPDGSNFTLKIRSTKLEDSAMYFCASEPGTANQPQHFGDGTRLSIL.

This clone was seen more than once but under ten times. V usage is TRBV7-9 and J usage is TRBJ1-1; 8 bases map to TRBD1. Germline-derived CDR1 and CDR2 are SEHNR and FQNEAQ (reference sequence). Trimming removed 4 bases from V and 2 bases from J; junction bases left unmatched: 9. This CDR3 is 16 amino acids long. The CDR3 loop is CASSSYYDRGNTEAFF. In DNA, the CDR3 is TGTGCCAGCAGCTCATACTACGACAGGGGAAACACTGAAGCTTTCTTT.

A note on this clone: One end of the junction varies from germline; a read error may be responsible. CDR3: CSSSLEGYEQYF. In DNA form, the CDR3 reads TGTTCCAGCAGCTTAGAGGGGTACGAGCAGTACTTC. The V gene is TRBV7-9, the J gene TRBJ2-7; D may be TRBD1 or TRBD2 (5 bases each). This CDR3 is built from 12 residues. Germline V gene lookup returns CDR1 SEHNR and CDR2 FQNEAQ (reference sequence). Complete variable domain (other parts from reference TRBV7-9 and TRBJ2-7): DTGVSQNPRHKITKRGQNVTFRCDPISEHNRLYWYRQTLGQGPEFLTYFQNEAQLEKSRLLSDRFSAERPKGSFSTLEIQRTEQGDSAMYLCSSSLEGYEQYFGPGTRLTVT.

The chain uses TRBV7-9 and TRBJ1-2; perhaps TRBD1 as D (5 bases). The CDR3 length is 14 residues. Trimming shortened V by 1 base and J by 4 bases, and 10 bases separated the two germline ends. Germline CDR1 is SEHNR and CDR2 is FQNEAQ (reference sequence). CDR3 amino acids: CASSLGGSPYGYTF. CDR3 in DNA: TGTGCCAGCAGCTTAGGGGGCAGTCCCTATGGCTACACCTTC. The complete variable domain, with remaining parts taken from reference TRBV7-9 and TRBJ1-2, reads DTGVSQNPRHKITKRGQNVTFRCDPISEHNRLYWYRQTLGQGPEFLTYFQNEAQLEKSRLLSDRFSAERPKGSFSTLEIQRTEQGDSAMYLCASSLGGSPYGYTFGSGTRLTVV.

The chain has TRBV15 and TRBJ1-4; D might be TRBD1 (6 bases). The CDR3 loop spans 15 amino acids. Per the germline V gene, CDR1 is LNHNV and CDR2 is YYDKDF (reference sequence). Trimming pared 0 bases from V and 8 bases from J, leaving 13 bases between. CDR3 DNA sequence: TGTGCCACCAGCAGAGATACGACAGGAGGAGAAAAACTGTTTTTT. Its translation is CATSRDTTGGEKLFF.

This clone appeared once. This chain joins TRBV27 and TRBJ2-5; 12 bases agree with TRBD2. Germline V gene data show CDR1 as MNHEY and CDR2 as SMNVEV (reference sequence). The CDR3 is 16 amino acids. Unmatched junction bases numbered 8, after V lost 5 bases and J lost 4 bases. The DNA of the CDR3 is TGTGCCAGCAGTCACCTAGCGGGGGGGGCACGAGAGACCCAGTACTTC. Its translation is CASSHLAGGARETQYF.

The V call is TRBV11-2, the J call TRBJ1-3, with 7 bases aligning to TRBD1. CDR3 size: 13 residues. CDR1 and CDR2 from the germline V gene are SGHAT and FQNNGV. The V segment lost 4 bases and the J segment 5 bases; nucleotides outside the gene matches: 2. The CDR3 spells CASSSGQRNTIYF. As DNA, the CDR3 is TGTGCCAGCAGCTCGGGACAGAGAAACACCATATATTTT. Drawing the rest from reference TRBV11-2 and TRBJ1-3, the complete variable domain is EAGVAQSPRYKIIEKRQSVAFWCNPISGHATLYWYQQILGQGPKLLIQFQNNGVVDDSQLPKDRFSAERLKGVDSTLKIQPAKLEDSAVYLCASSSGQRNTIYFGEGSWLTVV.

This chain uses TRBV5-4 with TRBJ1-5; possible D gene TRBD1, 5 bases. Germline V lookup: CDR1 SGHNT, CDR2 YYREEE (reference sequence). V lost 7 bases and J 1 base, leaving 12 bases between the germline ends. The CDR3 covers 14 residues. Written as DNA, the CDR3 is TGTGCCAGCGGGACCGGAGGGAGCAATCAGCCCCAGCATTTT. Protein sequence: CASGTGGSNQPQHF. Variable domain in full (rest from reference TRBV5-4 and TRBJ1-5): ETGVTQSPTHLIKTRGQQVTLRCSSQSGHNTVSWYQQALGQGPQFIFQYYREEENGRGNFPPRFSGLQFPNYSSELNVNALELDDSALYLCASGTGGSNQPQHFGDGTRLSIL.

The chain links TRBV2 to TRBJ2-7, with a weak D call TRBD1 (6 bases). V gave up 2 bases and J gave up 3 bases, with 8 bases separating them. The CDR3 is made up of 13 amino acids. Germline lookup yields CDR1 SNHLY and CDR2 FYNNEI. CDR3 protein: CASSEQGRYEQYF. CDR3 nucleotides: TGTGCCAGCAGTGAACAGGGGCGCTACGAGCAGTACTTC.

The chain is built from TRBV5-6 and TRBJ1-4; TRBD1 is a possible D gene (6 bases). The germline V gene has CDR1 SGHDT and CDR2 YYEEEE. Trimming shortened V by 5 bases and J by 8 bases, and 13 bases separated the two germline ends. This CDR3 region has 13 residues. The CDR3, as DNA: TGTGCCAGCAGTTCAGGGGTCTGGGAAAAACTGTTTTTT. Residues: CASSSGVWEKLFF.

The chain is built from TRBV10-1 and TRBJ2-7, with D maybe TRBD2 (6 bases). There are 12 residues in the CDR3. Trimming removed 3 bases at V and 6 bases at J, with 9 bases between. From germline, CDR1 is WNHNN and CDR2 SYGVQD (reference sequence). CDR3 sequence (DNA): TGCGCCAGCAGTGACGTCGGGGGCGAGCAGTACTTC. It is translated as CASSDVGGEQYF.

The V gene is TRBV4-1, the J gene TRBJ2-1, with TRBD2 matching 8 bases. Germline CDR1 reads MGHRA; CDR2 reads YSYEKL. The CDR3 consists of 14 residues. V trimming: 7 bases; J trimming: 6 bases; junction bases outside the gene matches: 8. The CDR3 sequence is CASKRIAGLNEQFF. DNA of the CDR3: TGCGCCAGCAAAAGGATAGCGGGACTCAATGAGCAGTTCTTC.

V usage is TRBV5-6 and J usage is TRBJ2-5; D gene ambiguous. Trimming pared 0 bases from V and 1 base from J, leaving 10 bases between. The V gene's germline CDR1 is SGHDT and CDR2 YYEEEE. The CDR3 is 15 residues long. The CDR3 DNA follows: TGTGCCAGCAGCTTGGTAAGCTACGGCCAAGAGACCCAGTACTTC. Translated: CASSLVSYGQETQYF.

The chain combines TRBV27 with TRBJ1-2; 9 nucleotides match TRBD1. This CDR3 comprises 19 residues. V was clipped by 2 bases and J by 4 bases; unmatched bases: 17. Germline CDR1 and CDR2: MNHEY and SMNVEV (reference sequence). CDR3 nucleotides: TGTGCCAGCAGTTTACTCGGGATACCCCCGGGACAGGGAGCCTATGGCTACACCTTC. Residues: CASSLLGIPPGQGAYGYTF.

This sequence joins TRBV5-1 and TRBJ2-3; D is unclear. The CDR3 covers 14 residues. The ends were cut back, 3 bases at V and 7 bases at J, with 15 bases in the middle. In germline, CDR1 is SGHRS, CDR2 YFSETQ. CDR3 protein: CASSSPDTAYTQYF. In DNA form, the CDR3 reads TGCGCCAGCAGCTCTCCAGACACCGCATATACGCAGTATTTT.

The chain has TRBV6-1 and TRBJ2-3; 9 positions match TRBD1. The germline V gene encodes CDR1 MNHNS and CDR2 SASEGT. The CDR3 extends over 15 amino acids. The J segment lost 0 bases and the V segment lost 8 bases, leaving 6 bases of the junction unmatched. The CDR3 DNA is TGTGCCAGCTACCGGGACAGGGAGAGCACAGATACGCAGTATTTT. Translating gives CASYRDRESTDTQYF.

The chain couples TRBV10-2 to TRBJ1-2; no reliable D call. This CDR3 is 13 amino acids long. Between the trimmed V and J ends, which lost 5 bases and 6 bases, there was a span of 13 bases. The germline CDR1 and CDR2 sequences are WSHSY and SAAADI. The CDR3 here is CASSSEPKDGYTF. CDR3 nucleotide sequence: TGCGCCAGCAGTTCGGAGCCCAAGGATGGCTACACCTTC.

This chain links TRBV11-2 with TRBJ2-1, with no clear D. The germline CDR1 and CDR2 sequences are SGHAT and FQNNGV. The CDR3 has 14 amino acids. V shed 4 bases and J shed 6 bases, with 13 bases lying between them. Here the CDR3 reads CASSSLRQVNEQFF. The CDR3 DNA reads TGTGCCAGCAGCTCCCTCCGGCAGGTCAATGAGCAGTTCTTC.

The gene calls are TRBV6-5 and TRBJ2-3, with 12 positions matching TRBD2. Unmatched junction bases numbered 4, after V lost 4 bases and J lost 5 bases. Per germline, CDR1 MNHEY and CDR2 SVGAGI. This CDR3 has 15 residues. The CDR3 nucleotides read TGTGCCAGCAGTTCTAGCGGGGGGGCCGTAGATACGCAGTATTTT. It specifies CASSSSGGAVDTQYF.

The chain uses TRBV18 and TRBJ1-5; 10 bases fit TRBD1. V dropped 3 bases and J dropped 5; count of bases not matched to a gene: 4. CDR3 length: 15 amino acids. Germline V gene sequence: CDR1 KGHSH, CDR2 LQKENI. CDR3 sequence: CASSPTGGEDQPQHF. As DNA, the CDR3 is TGTGCCAGCTCACCGACAGGGGGCGAGGATCAGCCCCAGCATTTT.

This clone was recorded only once. The J gene is TRBJ2-1, the V gene TRBV6-4, with D possibly being TRBD1 (5 bases). CDR1 and CDR2 (germline): MRHNA, SNTAGT. The CDR3 has 16 residues. V lost 6 bases to trimming and J lost 3 bases, with 18 bases between them. CDR3 sequence (DNA): TGTGCCAGCAGGCGGATTGACACAGGAGACTACAATGAGCAGTTCTTC. It codes for CASRRIDTGDYNEQFF.

The rearrangement joins TRBV7-9 to TRBJ2-5; D is possibly TRBD2 (7 bases). The V end was cut by 4 bases, the J end by 4 bases, with 10 bases between. The germline V gene has CDR1 SEHNR and CDR2 FQNEAQ (reference sequence). The CDR3 spans 13 residues. CDR3 DNA sequence: TGTGCCAGCAGCTACGGGGGGCCAGAGACCCAGTACTTC. As protein: CASSYGGPETQYF.

The rearrangement links TRBV18 to TRBJ1-3; D unclear. The CDR3 totals 17 residues. CDR1 is KGHSH, CDR2 LQKENI, per germline. V lost 1 base and J 0 bases, leaving 13 bases between the germline ends. The CDR3 DNA reads TGTGCCAGCTCACCACGCCTTTTACTAAACTCTGGAAACACCATATATTTT. The encoded protein is CASSPRLLLNSGNTIYF.

V gene TRBV2 combines with J gene TRBJ2-5, with 8 positions matching TRBD2. Germline CDR1 and CDR2: SNHLY and FYNNEI. The trim removed 10 bases at V and 0 bases at J, leaving 7 bases unmatched. The CDR3 length is 14 residues. This chain's CDR3 is CATQIAGHQETQYF. The CDR3 DNA sequence: TGTGCCACCCAGATAGCGGGGCACCAAGAGACCCAGTACTTC.

This sequence joins TRBV4-1 and TRBJ1-5; D call uncertain. Germline V gives CDR1 MGHRA, CDR2 YSYEKL. The CDR3 runs to 16 residues. V shed 1 base and J shed 4 bases, with 14 bases lying between them. The CDR3 DNA reads TGCGCCAGCAGCCAAGGGCGAGGGTCGAGAAATCAGCCCCAGCATTTT. This encodes CASSQGRGSRNQPQHF.